This T cell receptor beta chain was observed in a study of molecular identifiers for immune sequencing clone quantification (dated by TCRdb to the late 2010s). The study in broad terms: For a replicate experiment, RNA from roughly 20,000 or 100,000 naive CD8 T cells was divided into five aliquots, and four of the five aliquots were sequenced. This methods study used CD8 T cells to benchmark TCR RNA copy counting and molecular-identifier clustering-based TCR repertoire sequencing (MIDCIRS).

The CDR3 measures 15 amino acids from cysteine to phenylalanine. Only the CDR3 DNA stays, 45 bases, in frame from base 1. V ends up 5 bases short and J 4 bases short, with an unmatched junction base count of 9. Beyond this particular receptor, the publication reports: The naive libraries included spiked-in Jurkat TCR RNA (roughly nine copies' worth), and this Jurkat TCR RNA is not part of the donor repertoire. When barcode sub-clustering was left out, chimeric consensus sequences inflated TCR diversity, with chimeras reaching as high as 47%. In CMV-specific effector cells, clones with more than 20 RNA copies contained over 97% of molecules, whereas in naive cells such clones contained under 1% of molecules. Spiked-in Jurkat TCR RNA equivalent to a single cell was reported to be detectable even among over 800,000 naive CD8 T cells. Modeling estimated 2.5 to 3.5 recovered TCR RNA copies per cell, compared with approximately 9.5 by digital PCR, which implies roughly 30% capture efficiency. Identical TCR molecules sharing a barcode could cause highly expanded clone sizes to be underestimated.

Libraries of naive CD8 T cells were generated from roughly 21,000 to 960,000 sorted cells, with 10%, 30% or 50% of the purified RNA used. On a BD FACSAria II, naive CD8 T cells were FACS-sorted as CD8+CD4-CCR7+CD45RA+ and collected into RLT Plus buffer. Ten to eleven TCR copies' worth of Jurkat RNA were spiked into about 19,000-1,100,000 naive CD8 T cell samples to test detection sensitivity. CD8 T cells were enriched using RosetteSep CD8+ T Cell Enrichment Cocktail and Ficoll-Paque, and the enriched cells then underwent ACK red cell lysis. To prepare the library, PCR was applied. TCRdb records Illumina HiSeq 4000 as the sequencer. Bulk TCR libraries were made following a previously described method, with the TCR primers given in Table S5. The Qiagen AllPrep DNA/RNA kit was used to purify total RNA. Before analysis, reads from multiple sequencing runs of the same library were pooled. In the source study's methods: Reads were retained only if the reads had an exact TCR constant sequence, and the retained reads were trimmed to 150 nt and grouped according to their 12-nt molecular barcodes. Reads inside each barcode group were sub-clustered using a 15% Levenshtein threshold, and a quality-weighted consensus sequence was constructed for each RNA molecule. Non-functional sequences were discarded, and so were lower-count sequences lying one edit away from another sequence. On the basis of fitting two negative binomial distributions, barcode sub-clusters with fewer than 20% of the maximum read count were discarded. The raw public data were reprocessed by TCRdb itself: fastp quality trimming at Q25, MiXCR clonotype calling, in-frame beta chains only. Merged by CDR3 protein, the rows form single entries marked with the most common genes and DNA. None of the V and J calls come from the authors' own analysis; TCRdb made them. The sample table contains more than 450,000 distinct CDR3 sequences; only one count was recorded for about a fifth of them. About 0.78% of the sample goes to the ten largest clones.

This clonotype was found a few times. The target of this receptor is not known. Base quality data are lacking; no much larger clone is found one base away. Recombination connected TRBV12-3 or TRBV12-4 to TRBJ2-7, and 9 junction bases match TRBD2. The receptor comes from a human donor in good health. Some libraries in this study had Jurkat cell RNA spiked in. Sequencing was performed on naive CD8+ T cells from blood, with Jurkat cell RNA spiked in. The sample's cell subset or site label, in plain terms: FACS-sorted CD8+CD4-CCR7+CD45RA+ naive T cells. The CDR3 amino acid sequence is: CASSPSLAGAYEQYF. The DNA reads TGTGCCAGCAGTCCAAGCTTAGCGGGGGCGTACGAGCAGTACTTC.